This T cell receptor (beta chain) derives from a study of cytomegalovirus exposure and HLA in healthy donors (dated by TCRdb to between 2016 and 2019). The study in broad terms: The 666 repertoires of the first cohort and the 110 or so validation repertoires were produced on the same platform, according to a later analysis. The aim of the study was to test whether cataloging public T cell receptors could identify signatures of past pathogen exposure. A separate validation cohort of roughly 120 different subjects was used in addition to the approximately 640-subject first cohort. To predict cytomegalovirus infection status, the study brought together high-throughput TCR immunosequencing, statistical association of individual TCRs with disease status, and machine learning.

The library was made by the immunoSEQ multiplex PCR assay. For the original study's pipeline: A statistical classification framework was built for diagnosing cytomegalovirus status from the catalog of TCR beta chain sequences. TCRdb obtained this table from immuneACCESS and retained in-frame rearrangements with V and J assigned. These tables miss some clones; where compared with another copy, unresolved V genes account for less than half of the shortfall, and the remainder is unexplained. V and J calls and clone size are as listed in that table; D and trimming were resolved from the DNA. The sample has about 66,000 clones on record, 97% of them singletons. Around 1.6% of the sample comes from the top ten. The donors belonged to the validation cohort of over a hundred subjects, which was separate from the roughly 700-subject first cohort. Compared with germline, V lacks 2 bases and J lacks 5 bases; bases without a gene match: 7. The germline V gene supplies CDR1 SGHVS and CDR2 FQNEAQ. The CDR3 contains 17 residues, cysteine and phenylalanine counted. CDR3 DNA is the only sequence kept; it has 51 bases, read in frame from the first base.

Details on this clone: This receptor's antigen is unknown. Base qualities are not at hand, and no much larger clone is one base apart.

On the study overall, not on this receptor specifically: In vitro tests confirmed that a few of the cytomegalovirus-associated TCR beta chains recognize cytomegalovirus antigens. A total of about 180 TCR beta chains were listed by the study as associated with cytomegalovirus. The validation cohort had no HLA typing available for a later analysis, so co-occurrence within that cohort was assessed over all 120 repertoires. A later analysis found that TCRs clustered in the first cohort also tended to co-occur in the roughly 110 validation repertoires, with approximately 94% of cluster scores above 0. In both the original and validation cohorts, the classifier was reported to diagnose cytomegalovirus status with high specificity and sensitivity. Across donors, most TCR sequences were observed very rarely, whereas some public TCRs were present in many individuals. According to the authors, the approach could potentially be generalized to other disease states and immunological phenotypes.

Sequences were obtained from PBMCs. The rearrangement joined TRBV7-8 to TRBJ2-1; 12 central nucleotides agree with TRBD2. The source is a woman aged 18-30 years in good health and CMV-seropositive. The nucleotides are TGTGCCAGCAGCTTAATTCTAGCGGGAGGGCCCGACAATGAGCAGTTCTTC. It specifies CASSLILAGGPDNEQFF.